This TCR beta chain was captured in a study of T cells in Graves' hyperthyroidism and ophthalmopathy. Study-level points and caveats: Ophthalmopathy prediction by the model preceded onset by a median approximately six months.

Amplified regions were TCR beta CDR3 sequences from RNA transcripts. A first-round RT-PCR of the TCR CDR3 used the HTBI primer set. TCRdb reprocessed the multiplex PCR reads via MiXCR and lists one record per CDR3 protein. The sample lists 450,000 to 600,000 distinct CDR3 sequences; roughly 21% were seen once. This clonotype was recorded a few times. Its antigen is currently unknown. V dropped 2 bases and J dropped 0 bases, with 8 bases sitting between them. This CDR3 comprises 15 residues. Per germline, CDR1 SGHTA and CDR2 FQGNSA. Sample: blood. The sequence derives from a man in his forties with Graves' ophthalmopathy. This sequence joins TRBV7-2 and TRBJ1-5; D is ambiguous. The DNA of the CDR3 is TGTGCCAGCAGCTTACGCGATTATAGCAATCAGCCCCAGCATTTT. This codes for CASSLRDYSNQPQHF.